This TCR beta chain originates from a study of cytomegalovirus exposure and HLA in healthy donors. Trimming at V came to 5 bases and at J to 10 bases, leaving 12 bases not matched to a gene. Germline V CDR1 and CDR2: LNHDA, SQIVND (reference sequence). The length of the CDR3 is 15 residues. Use of 60 Vbeta and 13 Jbeta primers characterized the PCR. Data came from immunoSEQ multiplex PCR; TCRdb stores just in-frame clones and leaves some out. This sample yields some 240,000 clones, of which 70% to 85% are seen a single time; 3.8% belongs to the top ten. The rearrangement joins TRBV19 to TRBJ2-1, with 9 nucleotides matching TRBD2. This receptor was obtained from a male donor in good health and CMV-seronegative. The sequencing input was PBMCs. The CDR3 is CASSPFSGSLQEQFF. The CDR3 bases are TGTGCCAGTAGTCCGTTTAGCGGGAGTCTACAGGAGCAGTTCTTC.